This T cell receptor (beta chain) was recorded in a study of cytomegalovirus exposure and HLA in healthy donors. Per the germline V gene, CDR1 is MRHNA and CDR2 is SNTAGT. This CDR3 is 16 amino acids long. V was clipped by 6 bases and J by 6 bases, with 22 bases between them. In the case of this clone: What it recognizes is unknown.

Points from the study as a whole: Earlier analysis found most TCR beta V segments productive about 87% or about 30% of the time.

In the PCR, 60 Vbeta and 13 Jbeta primers were used. Sequencing was performed with immunoSEQ multiplex PCR; in TCRdb, only in-frame clones are kept and a portion is missing. Of about 71,000 clones listed, 60% to 70% are singletons. The chain uses TRBV6-4 and TRBJ2-3; D gene ambiguous. The sample taken for sequencing was PBMCs. The TCR comes from a man in his forties or fifties in good health and CMV-seropositive. CDR3 residues: CASRPGASLDPDTQYF. The CDR3 nucleotides read TGTGCCAGCAGGCCGGGTGCAAGTCTAGATCCGGATACGCAGTATTTT.